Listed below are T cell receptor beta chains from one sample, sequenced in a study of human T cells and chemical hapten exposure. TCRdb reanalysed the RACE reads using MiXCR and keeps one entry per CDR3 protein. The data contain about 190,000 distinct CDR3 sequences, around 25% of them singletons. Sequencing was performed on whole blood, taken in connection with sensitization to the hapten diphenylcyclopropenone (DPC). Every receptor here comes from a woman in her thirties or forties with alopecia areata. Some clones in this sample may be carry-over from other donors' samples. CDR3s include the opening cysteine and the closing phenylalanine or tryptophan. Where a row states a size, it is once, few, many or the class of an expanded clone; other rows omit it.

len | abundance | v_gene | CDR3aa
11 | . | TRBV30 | CAWQGGETQYF
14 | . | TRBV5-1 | CASSLWGTQETQYF
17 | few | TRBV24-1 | CATSDPTDLLTHHEQYF
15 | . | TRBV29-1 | CSVETDRGGFYEQYF
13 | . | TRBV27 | CASAGVWDQPQHF
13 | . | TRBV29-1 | CSCGLAGHNEQFF
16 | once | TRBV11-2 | CASSLTSGSIGETQYF
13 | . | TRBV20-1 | CSASWGRAHEQYF
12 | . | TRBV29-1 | CSGRIGLYEQYF
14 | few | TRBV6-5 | CASSLQESYNEQFF
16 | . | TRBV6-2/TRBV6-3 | CASSYLGPHSNQPQHF
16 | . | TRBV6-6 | CASRPGSNLSGNTIYF
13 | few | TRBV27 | CASSLFGTDTQYF
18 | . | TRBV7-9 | CASSPRGLAGGPRYEQYF
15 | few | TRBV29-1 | CSATSGDRGSYEQYF
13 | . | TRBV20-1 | CSALASRDYGYTF
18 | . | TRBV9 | CASSVDIEALPSTDTQYF
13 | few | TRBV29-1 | CSVVAADSYGYTF
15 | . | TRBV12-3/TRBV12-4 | CASSGLAGVGMGQFF
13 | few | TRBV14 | CASSYALNTEAFF
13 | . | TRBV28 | CASEGGNTYEQYF
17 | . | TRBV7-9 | CASSLGGQGYRYNEQFF
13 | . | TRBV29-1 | CSVWTSGTYEQYF
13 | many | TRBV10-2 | CASSVGGVQPQHF
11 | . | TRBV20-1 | CSATDAGELFF